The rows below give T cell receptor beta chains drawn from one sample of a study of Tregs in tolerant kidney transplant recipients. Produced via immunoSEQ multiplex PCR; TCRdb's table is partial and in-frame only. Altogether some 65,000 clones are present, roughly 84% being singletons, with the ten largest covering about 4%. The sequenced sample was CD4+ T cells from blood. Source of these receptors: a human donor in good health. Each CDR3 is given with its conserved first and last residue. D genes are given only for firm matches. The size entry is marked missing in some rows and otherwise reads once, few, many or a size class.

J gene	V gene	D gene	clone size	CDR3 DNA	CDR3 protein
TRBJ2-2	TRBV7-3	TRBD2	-	TGTGCCAGCAGCCCGGGGGGGGTTGGCACCGGGGAGCTGTTTTTT	CASSPGGVGTGELFF
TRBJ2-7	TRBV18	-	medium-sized	TGTGCCAGCTCTCCGCCAGCGGGCACCTACGAGCAGTACTTC	CASSPPAGTYEQYF
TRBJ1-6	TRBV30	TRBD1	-	TGTGCCTGGAGTGTTCAGACAGGGTATAATTCACCCCTCCACTTT	CAWSVQTGYNSPLHF
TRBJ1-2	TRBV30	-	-	TGTGCCTCCGGGGACTCATTGTATGGCTACACCTTC	CASGDSLYGYTF
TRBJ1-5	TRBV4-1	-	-	TGCGCCAGCAGCCCCAGGGGAATTTATAGCAATCAGCCCCAGCATTTT	CASSPRGIYSNQPQHF
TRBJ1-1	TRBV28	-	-	TGTGCCAGCACAACCTTGGGGATGAACACTGAAGCTTTCTTT	CASTTLGMNTEAFF
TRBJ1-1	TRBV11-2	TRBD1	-	TGTGCCAGCAGCCCCCAGACAGGGAGGGGTGAAGCTTTCTTT	CASSPQTGRGEAFF
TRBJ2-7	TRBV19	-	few	TGTGCCAGTAGTTTAGCCTACGAGCAGTACTTC	CASSLAYEQYF
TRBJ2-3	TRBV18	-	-	TGTGCCAGCTCACCAACAACAGGGTCAGATACGCAGTATTTT	CASSPTTGSDTQYF
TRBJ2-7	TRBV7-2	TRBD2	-	TGTGCCAGCAGCTTAGCCGGGACTAGCACCTACGAGCAGTACTTC	CASSLAGTSTYEQYF
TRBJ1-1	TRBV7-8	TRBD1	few	TGTGCCAGCAGCCCCCGACAGGGGAGGTTGAACACTGAAGCTTTCTTT	CASSPRQGRLNTEAFF
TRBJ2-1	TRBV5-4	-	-	TGTGCCAGCAGCTTGAACTATGAGCAGTTCTTC	CASSLNYEQFF